This TCR beta chain was recovered during a study of a mutant IDH1 vaccine in newly diagnosed glioma. Study in general: Treatment recipients were approximately 60% male and about 40% female, and their mean age was roughly 40 years.

Comment on this clone: Its antigen is still unknown.

Data came from immunoSEQ multiplex PCR; TCRdb stores just in-frame clones and leaves some out. The table has about 45,000 clones, roughly 92% seen once; the top ten hold 2% to 2.5%. V lost 5 bases, J lost 2 bases, and 7 bases stayed unmatched. The CDR3 totals 14 residues. CDR1 SGHDT and CDR2 YYEEEE come from the germline V gene. Time point denoted: week 35, safety follow-up. The content of each vaccine dose was 300 ug of mutant IDH1 20-mer peptide, and topical imiquimod accompanied it. This clonotype was sampled from a man aged 50-59 years with glioma. V usage is TRBV5-6 and J usage is TRBJ2-7, with 7 bases fitting TRBD1. Here the sequenced sample was PBMCs, taken from a glioma patient whose treatment included an IDH1 peptide vaccine. The CDR3 loop reads CASRLGQIPYEQYF. Written as DNA, the CDR3 is TGTGCCAGCAGACTGGGACAGATCCCCTACGAGCAGTACTTC.